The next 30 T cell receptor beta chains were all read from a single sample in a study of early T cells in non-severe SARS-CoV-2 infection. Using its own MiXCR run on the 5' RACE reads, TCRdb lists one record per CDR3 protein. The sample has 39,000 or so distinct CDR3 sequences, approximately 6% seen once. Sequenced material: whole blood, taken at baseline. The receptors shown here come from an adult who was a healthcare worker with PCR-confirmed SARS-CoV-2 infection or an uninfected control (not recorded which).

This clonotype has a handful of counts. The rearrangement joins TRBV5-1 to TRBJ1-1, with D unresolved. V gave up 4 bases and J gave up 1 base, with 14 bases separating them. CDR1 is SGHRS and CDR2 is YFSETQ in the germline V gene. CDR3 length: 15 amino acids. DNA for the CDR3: TGCGCCAGCAGCGGACGGGGAGGAGAGAACACTGAAGCTTTCTTT. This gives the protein CASSGRGGENTEAFF. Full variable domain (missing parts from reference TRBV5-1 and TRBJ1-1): KAGVTQTPRYLIKTRGQQVTLSCSPISGHRSVSWYQQTPGQGLQFLFEYFSETQRNKGNFPGRFSGRQFSNSRSEMNVSTLELGDSALYLCASSGRGGENTEAFFGQGTRLTVV.

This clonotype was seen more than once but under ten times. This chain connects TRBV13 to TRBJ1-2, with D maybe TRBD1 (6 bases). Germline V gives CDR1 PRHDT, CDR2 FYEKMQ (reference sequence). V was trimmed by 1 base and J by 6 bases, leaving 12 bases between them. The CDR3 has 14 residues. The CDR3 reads CASSLVGGPNGYTF. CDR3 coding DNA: TGTGCCAGCAGCTTAGTCGGGGGGCCGAATGGCTACACCTTC. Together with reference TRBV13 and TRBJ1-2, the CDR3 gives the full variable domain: AAGVIQSPRHLIKEKRETATLKCYPIPRHDTVYWYQQGPGQDPQFLISFYEKMQSDKGSIPDRFSAQQFSDYHSELNMSSLELGDSALYFCASSLVGGPNGYTFGSGTRLTVV.

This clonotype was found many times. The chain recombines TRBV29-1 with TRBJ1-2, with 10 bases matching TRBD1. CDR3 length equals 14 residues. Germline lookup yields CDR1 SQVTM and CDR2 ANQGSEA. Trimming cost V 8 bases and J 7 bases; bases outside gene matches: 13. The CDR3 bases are TGCAGCTCAGGGACAGGGGCGTTTGTTGGTGGCTACACCTTC. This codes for CSSGTGAFVGGYTF. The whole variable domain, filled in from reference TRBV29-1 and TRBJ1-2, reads SAVISQKPSRDICQRGTSLTIQCQVDSQVTMMFWYRQQPGQSLTLIATANQGSEATYESGFVIDKFPISRPNLTFSTLTVSNMSPEDSSIYLCSSGTGAFVGGYTFGSGTRLTVV.

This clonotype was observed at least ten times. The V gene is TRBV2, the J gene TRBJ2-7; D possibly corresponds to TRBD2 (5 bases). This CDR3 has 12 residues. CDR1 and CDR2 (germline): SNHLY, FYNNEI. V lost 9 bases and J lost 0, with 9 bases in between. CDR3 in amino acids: CASGRASYEQYF. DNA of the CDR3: TGTGCCAGTGGGAGAGCCTCCTACGAGCAGTACTTC.

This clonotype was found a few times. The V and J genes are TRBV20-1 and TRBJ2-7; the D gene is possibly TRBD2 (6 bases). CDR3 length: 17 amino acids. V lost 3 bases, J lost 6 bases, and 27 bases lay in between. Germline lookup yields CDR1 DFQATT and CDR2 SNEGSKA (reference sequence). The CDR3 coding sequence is TGCAGTGCTAGGCCCAAGCCGCGGGATGGCTACCCGCGCGAGCAGTACTTC. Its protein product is CSARPKPRDGYPREQYF.

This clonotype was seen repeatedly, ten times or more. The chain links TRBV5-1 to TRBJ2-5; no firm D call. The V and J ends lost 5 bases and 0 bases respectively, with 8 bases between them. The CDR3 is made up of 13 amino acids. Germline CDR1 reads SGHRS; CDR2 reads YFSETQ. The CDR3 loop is CASRYMDQETQYF. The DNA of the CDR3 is TGCGCCAGCAGATATATGGACCAAGAGACCCAGTACTTC.

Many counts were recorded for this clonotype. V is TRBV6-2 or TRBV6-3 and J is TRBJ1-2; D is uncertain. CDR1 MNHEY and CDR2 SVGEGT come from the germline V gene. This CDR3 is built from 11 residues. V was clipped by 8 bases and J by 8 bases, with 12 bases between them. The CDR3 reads CASDGGQGYTF. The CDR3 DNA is TGTGCCAGCGATGGTGGGCAGGGCTACACCTTC.

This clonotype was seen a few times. DNA for the CDR3: TGTGCCAGCAGTATCCTGGATCAAGAGACCCAGTACTTC. Protein: CASSILDQETQYF. The V and J genes are TRBV28 and TRBJ2-5; D is undetermined. Germline CDR1 is MDHEN and CDR2 is SYDVKM. V was cut by 5 bases and J by 2 bases, with 9 bases left in between. The CDR3 consists of 13 residues.

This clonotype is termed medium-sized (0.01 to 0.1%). CDR3 region: CASSWVLVTPPDTQYF. CDR3 DNA sequence: TGTGCCAGCAGCTGGGTACTAGTGACCCCTCCAGATACGCAGTATTTT. This sequence joins TRBV7-2 and TRBJ2-3; D might be TRBD2 (5 bases). V lost 4 bases, J lost 4 bases, and 18 bases lay in between. The CDR3 has 16 residues. In germline, CDR1 is SGHTA, CDR2 FQGNSA. Full variable domain (rest looked up from reference TRBV7-2 and TRBJ2-3): GAGVSQSPSNKVTEKGKDVELRCDPISGHTALYWYRQSLGQGLEFLIYFQGNSAPDKSGLPSDRFSAERTGGSVSTLTIQRTQQEDSAVYLCASSWVLVTPPDTQYFGPGTRLTVL.

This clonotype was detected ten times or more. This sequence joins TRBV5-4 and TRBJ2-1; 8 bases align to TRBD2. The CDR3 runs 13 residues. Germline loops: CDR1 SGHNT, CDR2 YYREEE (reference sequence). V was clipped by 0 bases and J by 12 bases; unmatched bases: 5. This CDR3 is CASSLGREGLQFF. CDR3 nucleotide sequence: TGTGCCAGCAGCTTGGGACGGGAGGGACTGCAGTTCTTC.

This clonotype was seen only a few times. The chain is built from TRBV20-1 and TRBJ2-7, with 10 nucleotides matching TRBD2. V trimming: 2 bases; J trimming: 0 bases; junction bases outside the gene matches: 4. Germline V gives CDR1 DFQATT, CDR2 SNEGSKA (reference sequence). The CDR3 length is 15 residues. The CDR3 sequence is CSARNSGRPSYEQYF. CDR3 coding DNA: TGCAGTGCTAGAAATAGCGGGAGGCCCTCCTACGAGCAGTACTTC.

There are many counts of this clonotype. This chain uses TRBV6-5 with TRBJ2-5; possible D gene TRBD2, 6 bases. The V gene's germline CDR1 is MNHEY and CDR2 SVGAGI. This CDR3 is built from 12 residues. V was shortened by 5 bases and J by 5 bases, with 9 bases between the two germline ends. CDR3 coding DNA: TGTGCCAGCAGTCGGGGGAGGGAGACCCAGTACTTC. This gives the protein CASSRGRETQYF.

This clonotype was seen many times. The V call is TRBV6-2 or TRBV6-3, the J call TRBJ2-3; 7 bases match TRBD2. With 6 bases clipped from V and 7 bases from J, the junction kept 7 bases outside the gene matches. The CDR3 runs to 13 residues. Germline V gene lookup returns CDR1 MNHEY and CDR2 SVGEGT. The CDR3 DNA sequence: TGTGCCAGCAGCATAGCTAGCGGCAATACGCAGTATTTT. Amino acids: CASSIASGNTQYF.

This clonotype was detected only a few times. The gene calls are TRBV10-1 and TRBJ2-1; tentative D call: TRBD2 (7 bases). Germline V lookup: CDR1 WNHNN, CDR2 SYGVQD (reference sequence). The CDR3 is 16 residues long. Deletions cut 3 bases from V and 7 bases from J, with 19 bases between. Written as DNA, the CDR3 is TGCGCCAGCAGTGACCCTAAGGGGGGAGGGATGAATGAGCAGTTCTTC. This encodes CASSDPKGGGMNEQFF.

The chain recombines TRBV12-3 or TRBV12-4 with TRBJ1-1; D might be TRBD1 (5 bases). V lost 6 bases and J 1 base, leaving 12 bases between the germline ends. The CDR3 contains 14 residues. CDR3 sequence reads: CASSLTVENTEAFF. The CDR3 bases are TGTGCCAGCAGCCTGACAGTGGAGAACACTGAAGCTTTCTTT.

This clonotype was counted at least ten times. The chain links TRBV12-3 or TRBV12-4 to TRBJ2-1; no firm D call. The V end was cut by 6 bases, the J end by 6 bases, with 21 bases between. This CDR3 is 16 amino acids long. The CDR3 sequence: CASSPRHGPPSNEQFF. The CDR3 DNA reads TGTGCCAGCAGCCCTCGTCACGGCCCTCCTTCCAATGAGCAGTTCTTC.

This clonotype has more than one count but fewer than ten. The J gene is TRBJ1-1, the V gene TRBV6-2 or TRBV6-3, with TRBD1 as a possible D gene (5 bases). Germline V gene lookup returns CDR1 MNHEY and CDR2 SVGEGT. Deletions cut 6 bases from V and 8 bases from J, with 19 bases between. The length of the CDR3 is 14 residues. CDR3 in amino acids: CASRQTEGNKEAFF. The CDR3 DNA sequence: TGTGCCAGCAGACAGACAGAGGGGAACAAAGAAGCTTTCTTT.

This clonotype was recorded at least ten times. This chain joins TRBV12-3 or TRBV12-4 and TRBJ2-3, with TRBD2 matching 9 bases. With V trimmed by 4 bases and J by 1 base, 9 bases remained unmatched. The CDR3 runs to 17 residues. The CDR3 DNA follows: TGTGCCAGCAGTTCCGACGCGGGAGGGTGGGGCACAGATACGCAGTATTTT. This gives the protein CASSSDAGGWGTDTQYF.

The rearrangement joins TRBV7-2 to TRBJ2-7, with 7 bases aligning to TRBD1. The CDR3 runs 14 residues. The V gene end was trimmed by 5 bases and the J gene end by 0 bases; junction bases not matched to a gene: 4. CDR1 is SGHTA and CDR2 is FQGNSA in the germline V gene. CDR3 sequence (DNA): TGTGCCAGCAGCAACAGGGACAGCTCCTACGAGCAGTACTTC. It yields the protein CASSNRDSSYEQYF.

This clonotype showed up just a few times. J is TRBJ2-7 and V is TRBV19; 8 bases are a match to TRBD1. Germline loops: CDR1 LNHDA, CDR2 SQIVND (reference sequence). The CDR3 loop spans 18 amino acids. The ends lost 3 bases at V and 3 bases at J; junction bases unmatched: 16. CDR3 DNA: TGTGCCAGTAGTATCTGGGGCCTGAACCGGGACAGGAACTACGAGCAGTACTTC. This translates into CASSIWGLNRDRNYEQYF.

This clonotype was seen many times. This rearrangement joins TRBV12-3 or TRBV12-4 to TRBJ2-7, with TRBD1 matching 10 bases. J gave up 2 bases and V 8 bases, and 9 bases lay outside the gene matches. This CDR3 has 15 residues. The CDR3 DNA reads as TGTGCCAGCGGCCCCGGGACAGGGGACGCCTACGAGCAGTACTTC. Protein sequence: CASGPGTGDAYEQYF.

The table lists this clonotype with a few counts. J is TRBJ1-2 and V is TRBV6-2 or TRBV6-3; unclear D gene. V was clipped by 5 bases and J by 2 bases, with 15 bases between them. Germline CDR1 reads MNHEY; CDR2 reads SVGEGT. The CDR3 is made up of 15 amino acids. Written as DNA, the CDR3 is TGTGCCAGCAGTGACCCCTTTGAGAAGAACTATGGCTACACCTTC. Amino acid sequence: CASSDPFEKNYGYTF.

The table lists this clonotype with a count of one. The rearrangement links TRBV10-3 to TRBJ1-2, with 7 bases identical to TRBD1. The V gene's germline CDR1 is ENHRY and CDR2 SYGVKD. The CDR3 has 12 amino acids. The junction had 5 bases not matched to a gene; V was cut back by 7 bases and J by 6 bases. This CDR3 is CAINQGGHGYTF. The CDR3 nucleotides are TGTGCCATCAACCAGGGGGGTCATGGCTACACCTTC.

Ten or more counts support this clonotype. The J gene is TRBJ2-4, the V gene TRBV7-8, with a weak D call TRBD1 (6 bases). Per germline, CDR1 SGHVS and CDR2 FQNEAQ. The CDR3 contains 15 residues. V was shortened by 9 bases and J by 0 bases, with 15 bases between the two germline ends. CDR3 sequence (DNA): TGTGCCAGTACCCGTGGGGGCTTAGCCAAAAACATTCAGTACTTC. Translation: CASTRGGLAKNIQYF.

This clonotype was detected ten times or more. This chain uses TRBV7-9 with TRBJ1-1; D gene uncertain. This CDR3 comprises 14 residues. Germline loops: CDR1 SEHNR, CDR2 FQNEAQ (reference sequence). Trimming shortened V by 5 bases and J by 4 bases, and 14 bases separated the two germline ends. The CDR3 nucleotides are TGTGCCAGCAGCCCCCGGGGATCTTTCACTGAAGCTTTCTTT. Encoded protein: CASSPRGSFTEAFF.

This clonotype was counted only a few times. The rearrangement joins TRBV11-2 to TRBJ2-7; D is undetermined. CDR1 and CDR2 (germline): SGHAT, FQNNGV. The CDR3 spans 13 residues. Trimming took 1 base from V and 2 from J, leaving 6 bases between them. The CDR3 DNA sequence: TGTGCCAGCAGCTTAGGGTCGACCTACGAGCAGTACTTC. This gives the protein CASSLGSTYEQYF.

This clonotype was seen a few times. DNA of the CDR3: TGCAGCGGGGTGACAACCCTATCCAACAATGAGCAGTTCTTC. It encodes CSGVTTLSNNEQFF. The chain employs TRBV29-1 and TRBJ2-1; no definite D call. Germline V gene lookup returns CDR1 SQVTM and CDR2 ANQGSEA. This CDR3 has 14 amino acids. V was trimmed by 7 bases and J by 5 bases, leaving 18 bases between them.

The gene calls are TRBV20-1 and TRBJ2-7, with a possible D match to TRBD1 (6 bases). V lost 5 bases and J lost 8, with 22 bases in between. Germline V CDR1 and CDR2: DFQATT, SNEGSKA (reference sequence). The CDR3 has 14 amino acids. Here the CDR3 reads CSAVSPQGIPQQYF. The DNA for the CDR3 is TGCAGTGCTGTCTCGCCACAGGGAATTCCTCAGCAGTACTTC.

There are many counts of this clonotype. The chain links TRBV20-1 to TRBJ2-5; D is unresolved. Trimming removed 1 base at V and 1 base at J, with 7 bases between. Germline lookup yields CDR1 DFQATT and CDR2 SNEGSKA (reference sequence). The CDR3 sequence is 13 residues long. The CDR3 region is CSARARLQETQYF. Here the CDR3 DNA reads TGCAGTGCTAGAGCACGGCTCCAAGAGACCCAGTACTTC.

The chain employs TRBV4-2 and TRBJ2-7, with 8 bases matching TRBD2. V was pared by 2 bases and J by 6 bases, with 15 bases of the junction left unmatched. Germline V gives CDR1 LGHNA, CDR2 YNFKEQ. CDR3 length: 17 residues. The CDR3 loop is CASSQNSGAPGAAEQYF. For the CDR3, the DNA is TGTGCCAGCAGCCAAAATAGCGGGGCCCCCGGGGCCGCCGAGCAGTACTTC.